Following are 24 T cell receptor beta chains from one sample sequenced in a study of identifying expanded T cells in peripheral blood (dated by TCRdb to the late 2010s). Libraries were constructed by the immunoSEQ multiplex PCR assay. Imported from immuneACCESS, the table was reduced by TCRdb to in-frame sequences with V and J called. These copies leave out some clones; in studies compared against another copy, an unresolved V gene accounts for under half, and the cause of the remainder is not known. Within this sample are under 95,000 clones, with around nine tenths of them counted one time only. Together, the top ten hold around 2.7% of the sample. The sample consisted of blood. Source of these receptors: a person aged 18 to 69 in good health.

The V and J genes are TRBV4-1 and TRBJ1-5; 8 bases align to TRBD1. The germline V gene encodes CDR1 MGHRA and CDR2 YSYEKL. V was pared by 5 bases and J by 7 bases, with 7 bases of the junction left unmatched. This CDR3 is built from 14 residues. CDR3: CASSNPDREQPQHF. The CDR3 bases are TGCGCCAGCAGCAATCCGGACAGGGAACAGCCCCAGCATTTT.

The chain combines TRBV27 with TRBJ1-2; D not resolved. The V gene lost 5 bases and the J gene lost 14 bases, with 21 bases spanning the gap. Germline-derived CDR1 and CDR2 are MNHEY and SMNVEV (reference sequence). The CDR3 sequence is 13 residues long. The CDR3 protein is CASSPERGRFCTF. In DNA form, the CDR3 reads TGTGCCAGCAGTCCAGAGAGAGGGAGGTTTTGTACCTTC.

This CDR3 reads CASSAAGRWTEAFF. Written as DNA, the CDR3 is TGTGCCAGCAGTGCCGCAGGGAGATGGACTGAAGCTTTCTTT. The rearrangement uses TRBV25-1 and TRBJ1-1; D is perhaps TRBD1 (5 bases). Trimming took off 4 bases at V and 5 bases at J, with 14 bases between the two ends. The CDR3 totals 14 residues. The germline gives CDR1 MGHDK, CDR2 SYGVNS.

The chain combines TRBV4-3 with TRBJ2-7, with D possibly being TRBD1 (6 bases). There are 14 residues in the CDR3. CDR1 and CDR2 (germline): LGHNA, YSLEER. V was pared by 2 bases and J by 2 bases, with 10 bases between. The DNA for the CDR3 is TGCGCCAGCAGCCAAAGGGACACCACCTACGAGCAGTACTTC. This codes for CASSQRDTTYEQYF.

The V call is TRBV7-2, the J call TRBJ2-3; D is unresolved. V dropped 2 bases and J dropped 1 base, with 7 bases sitting between them. CDR3 size: 14 residues. Germline V gene lookup returns CDR1 SGHTA and CDR2 FQGNSA. CDR3 DNA sequence: TGTGCCAGCAGCTTAAATCGGGGCACAGATACGCAGTATTTT. Its translation is CASSLNRGTDTQYF.

This chain connects TRBV6-5 to TRBJ1-1; D is unresolved. The germline V gene encodes CDR1 MNHEY and CDR2 SVGAGI. V shed 2 bases and J shed 0 bases, with 10 bases lying between them. The CDR3 covers 15 residues. The CDR3: CASSYKGGVNTEAFF. The CDR3 coding sequence is TGTGCCAGCAGTTACAAAGGTGGAGTGAACACTGAAGCTTTCTTT.

The chain links TRBV18 to TRBJ2-3; 8 bases map to TRBD2. The CDR3 loop spans 18 amino acids. Germline V lookup: CDR1 KGHSH, CDR2 LQKENI. Trimming took 0 bases from V and 2 from J; bases not matched to a gene: 10. The CDR3 nucleotides read TGTGCCAGCTCACCACCTAGGACTAGCATAATATACACAGATACGCAGTATTTT. Its protein is CASSPPRTSIIYTDTQYF.

This clone was recorded once. In nucleotides, the CDR3 is TGTGCCAGCAGCGTGACAGGGGGCTATCGACTATCGGGATACGAGCAGTACTTC. Translated, it gives CASSVTGGYRLSGYEQYF. The chain combines TRBV2 with TRBJ2-7, with 10 bases identical to TRBD1. V trimming: 6 bases; J trimming: 4 bases; junction bases outside the gene matches: 18. The germline V gene encodes CDR1 SNHLY and CDR2 FYNNEI. The CDR3 is 18 residues long.

The gene calls are TRBV10-3 and TRBJ2-1; no clear D gene. Germline V gene lookup returns CDR1 ENHRY and CDR2 SYGVKD. Deletions cut 0 bases from V and 2 bases from J, with 11 bases between. The CDR3 sequence is 16 residues long. CDR3 DNA: TGTGCCATCAGTGAGTCGGGTATACTGACCTACAATGAGCAGTTCTTC. Protein product: CAISESGILTYNEQFF.

The V call is TRBV11-2, the J call TRBJ1-1; 8 bases match TRBD1. The V and J ends lost 3 bases and 3 bases, in that order; junction bases with no gene match: 0. CDR3 length: 13 amino acids. Germline V gene data show CDR1 as SGHAT and CDR2 as FQNNGV. The CDR3 is CASSLTGDTEAFF. In nucleotides, the CDR3 is TGTGCCAGCAGCTTGACAGGGGACACTGAAGCTTTCTTT.

This sequence joins TRBV5-6 and TRBJ2-7; 10 bases are a match to TRBD2. This CDR3 region has 17 residues. Looked up from germline, CDR1 is SGHDT and CDR2 is YYEEEE. With V trimmed by 0 bases and J by 2 bases, 8 bases remained unmatched. The CDR3 is CASSLARERGGTYEQYF. CDR3 DNA: TGTGCCAGCAGCTTGGCCCGAGAGCGGGGGGGCACCTACGAGCAGTACTTC.

The gene calls are TRBV29-1 and TRBJ1-1; 7 bases line up with TRBD1. The junction had 6 bases not matched to a gene; V was cut back by 4 bases and J by 4 bases. Germline V gene data show CDR1 as SQVTM and CDR2 as ANQGSEA. The CDR3 totals 13 residues. The CDR3 DNA reads TGCAGCGTTGGACATCAGGGGGTCACTGAAGCTTTCTTT. It yields the protein CSVGHQGVTEAFF.

About this clone: One end of the junction is discordant with germline, which a read error may explain. This sequence joins TRBV6-1 and TRBJ1-5; D unresolved. Germline V lookup: CDR1 MNHNS, CDR2 SASEGT. CDR3 length: 15 amino acids. CDR3 amino acids: CACSTGKWSNQPQHF. The CDR3 DNA sequence: TGTGCCTGCAGTACGGGAAAGTGGAGCAATCAGCCCCAGCATTTT.

The J gene is TRBJ2-7, the V gene TRBV7-2; D unclear. Per germline, CDR1 SGHTA and CDR2 FQGNSA. The V gene lost 5 bases and the J gene lost 7 bases, with 9 bases spanning the gap. The CDR3 is made up of 11 amino acids. The CDR3 bases are TGTGCCAGCAGCCCAGACCTGGAGCAGTACTTC. Residues: CASSPDLEQYF.

The V gene is TRBV19, the J gene TRBJ1-1, with no clear D. The CDR3 runs 16 residues. V was trimmed by 3 bases and J by 0 bases, leaving 14 bases between them. Germline V gene lookup returns CDR1 LNHDA and CDR2 SQIVND (reference sequence). The CDR3 nucleotides read TGTGCCAGTAGTATTCTAAAGCACACCTTGAACACTGAAGCTTTCTTT. This sequence encodes CASSILKHTLNTEAFF. Full variable domain (rest looked up from reference TRBV19 and TRBJ1-1): DGGITQSPKYLFRKEGQNVTLSCEQNLNHDAMYWYRQDPGQGLRLIYYSQIVNDFQKGDIAEGYSVSREKKESFPLTVTSAQKNPTAFYLCASSILKHTLNTEAFFGQGTRLTVV.

The chain joins TRBV7-9 to TRBJ2-2; 7 positions match TRBD2. The V gene end was trimmed by 2 bases and the J gene end by 4 bases; junction bases not matched to a gene: 13. Germline V CDR1 and CDR2: SEHNR, FQNEAQ (reference sequence). The CDR3 is made up of 18 amino acids. The CDR3 coding sequence is TGTGCCAGCAGCTTAAGCCCCCGGGCGGGAGCTGCCACCGGGGAGCTGTTTTTT. It is translated as CASSLSPRAGAATGELFF.

As to this clone: The junction departs from the called germline gene at one end, perhaps through a read error. The V call is TRBV7-2, the J call TRBJ2-7; TRBD1 matches at 7 bases. CDR3 size: 16 residues. Germline V gene data show CDR1 as SGHTA and CDR2 as FQGNSA. CDR3 sequence: CASSQHRDSSSYEQYF. DNA of the CDR3: TGCGCCAGCAGCCAACATAGGGACAGTAGCTCCTACGAGCAGTACTTC.

V and J are TRBV6-1 and TRBJ1-1; 8 bases are shared with TRBD1. CDR1 is MNHNS and CDR2 is SASEGT in the germline V gene. V shed 6 bases and J 4 bases; nucleotides not matched to a gene: 7. The CDR3 has 14 amino acids. CDR3 DNA sequence: TGTGCCAGCAGGACAGGGGTGGATGGCACTGAAGCTTTCTTT. Translating gives CASRTGVDGTEAFF.

V gene TRBV7-2 combines with J gene TRBJ2-7; D gene unclear. This CDR3 is 13 amino acids long. Trimming took 5 bases from V and 2 from J, leaving 10 bases between them. Germline assignment: CDR1 SGHTA and CDR2 FQGNSA. In DNA, the CDR3 is TGTGCCAGCAGCCATCCCCCGGCCTACGAGCAGTACTTC. This translates into CASSHPPAYEQYF.

V is TRBV18 and J is TRBJ1-4; D possibly corresponds to TRBD1 (5 bases). This CDR3 has 15 amino acids. The V end lost 2 bases, the J end lost 8 bases, and 15 bases lay between the germline ends. The germline CDR1 and CDR2 sequences are KGHSH and LQKENI. CDR3 amino acids: CASSPLGPPWEKLFF. In DNA, the CDR3 is TGTGCCAGCTCACCATTGGGACCACCTTGGGAAAAACTGTTTTTT.

CDR3 sequence (DNA): TGTGCCAGCAGCCGGGGTAGCGGGCTATACGAGCAGTACTTC. Translation gives CASSRGSGLYEQYF. The chain is built from TRBV14 and TRBJ2-7; the match to TRBD2 covers 7 bases. Germline V lookup: CDR1 SGHDN, CDR2 FVKESK. This CDR3 contains 14 residues. V gave up 4 bases and J gave up 4 bases; unmatched junction bases: 7.

The rearrangement links TRBV7-9 to TRBJ2-7; weak D call: TRBD1 (6 bases). The CDR3 has 14 amino acids. CDR1 SEHNR and CDR2 FQNEAQ come from the germline V gene (reference sequence). V dropped 2 bases and J dropped 6 bases, with 14 bases sitting between them. CDR3 protein: CASSLSQQGSEQYF. The CDR3 nucleotides read TGTGCCAGCAGCTTATCTCAACAGGGAAGCGAGCAGTACTTC.

V usage is TRBV18 and J usage is TRBJ1-1; D is perhaps TRBD1 (6 bases). CDR1 is KGHSH, CDR2 LQKENI, per germline. CDR3 length: 16 amino acids. The V end was cut by 2 bases, the J end by 1 base, with 14 bases between. This CDR3 reads CASSPFRGTKNTEAFF. DNA for the CDR3: TGTGCCAGCTCACCATTCAGGGGCACGAAGAACACTGAAGCTTTCTTT.

The chain recombines TRBV7-9 with TRBJ2-3, with unresolved D. This CDR3 comprises 11 residues. CDR1 and CDR2 (germline): SEHNR, FQNEAQ (reference sequence). V was pared by 3 bases and J by 2 bases, with 0 bases between. The CDR3 DNA follows: TGTGCCAGCAGCTTCACAGATACGCAGTATTTT. It specifies CASSFTDTQYF.